This entry describes one T cell receptor (beta chain). Its antigen is still unknown. The entry originates in a study of glioma-infiltrating T cells. The CDR3 spans 13 residues. Deletions cut 7 bases from V and 11 bases from J, with 18 bases between. TCR alpha and beta CDR3 regions were amplified from RNA using iRepertoire nested multiplex PCR. Input was roughly 85-400 ng of tissue mRNA or PBMC total RNA. Using its own MiXCR run on the multiplex PCR reads, TCRdb lists one record per CDR3 protein. This sample has around 140,000 distinct CDR3 sequences; about 39% occur once, and the top ten carry around 18%. Study results and caveats: CDR3 overlap between tissue and blood was very small. Gliomas, especially low-grade, showed above-expected tissue-blood divergence; non-neoplastic patients showed below.

The rearrangement links TRBV12-3 or TRBV12-4 to TRBJ2-1; D may be TRBD1 (6 bases). Sequenced input: glioma tissue, nonneoplastic brain tissue, or PBMCs (not recorded which). The source is a human donor with low-grade glioma or glioblastoma, undergoing nonglioma brain surgery, or in good health (not recorded which). The CDR3 reads CASTPDSGGKQFF. DNA for the CDR3: TGTGCCAGCACACCGGACAGCGGAGGTAAGCAGTTCTTC.